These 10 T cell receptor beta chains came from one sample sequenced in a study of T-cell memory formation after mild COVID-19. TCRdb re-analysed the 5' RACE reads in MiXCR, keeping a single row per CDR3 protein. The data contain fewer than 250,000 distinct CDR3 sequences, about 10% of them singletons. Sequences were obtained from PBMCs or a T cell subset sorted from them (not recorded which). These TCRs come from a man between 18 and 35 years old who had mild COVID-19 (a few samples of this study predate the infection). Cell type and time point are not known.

As DNA, the CDR3 is TGTGCCAGCAGCTTAGAGGGACAGCGTTACTATACCTTC. It encodes CASSLEGQRYYTF. V and J are TRBV7-2 and TRBJ1-2; TRBD1 matches at 7 bases. CDR1 and CDR2 from the germline V gene are SGHTA and FQGNSA. Germline trimming cut 1 base from V and 14 bases from J; bases unmatched to any gene: 10. The CDR3 has 13 residues.

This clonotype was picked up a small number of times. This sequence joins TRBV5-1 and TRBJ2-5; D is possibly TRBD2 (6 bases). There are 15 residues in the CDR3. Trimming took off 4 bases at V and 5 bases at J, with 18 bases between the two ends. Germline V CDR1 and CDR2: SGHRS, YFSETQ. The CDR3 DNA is TGCGCCAGCAGCGCACAAACCGCGGCGGGGGAGACCCAGTACTTC. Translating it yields CASSAQTAAGETQYF. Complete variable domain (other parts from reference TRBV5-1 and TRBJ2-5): KAGVTQTPRYLIKTRGQQVTLSCSPISGHRSVSWYQQTPGQGLQFLFEYFSETQRNKGNFPGRFSGRQFSNSRSEMNVSTLELGDSALYLCASSAQTAAGETQYFGPGTRLLVL.

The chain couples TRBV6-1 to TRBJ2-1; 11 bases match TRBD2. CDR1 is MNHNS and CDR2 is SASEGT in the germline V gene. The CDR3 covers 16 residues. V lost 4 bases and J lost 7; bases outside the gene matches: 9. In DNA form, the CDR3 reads TGTGCCAGCAGTGTGCTGACTAGCGGGGTTGGGAATGAGCAGTTCTTC. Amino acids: CASSVLTSGVGNEQFF.

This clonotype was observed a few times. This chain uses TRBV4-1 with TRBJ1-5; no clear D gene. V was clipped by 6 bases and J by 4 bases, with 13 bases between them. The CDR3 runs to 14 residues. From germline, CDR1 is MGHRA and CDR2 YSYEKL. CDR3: CASRPTGGNQPQHF. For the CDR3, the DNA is TGCGCCAGCAGACCCACGGGTGGGAATCAGCCCCAGCATTTT.

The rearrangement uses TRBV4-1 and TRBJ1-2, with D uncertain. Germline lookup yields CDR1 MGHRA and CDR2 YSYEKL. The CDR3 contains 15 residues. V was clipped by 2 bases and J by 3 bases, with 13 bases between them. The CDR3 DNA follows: TGCGCCAGCAGCCAACCCGCTGGCGCGCACTATGGCTACACCTTC. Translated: CASSQPAGAHYGYTF.

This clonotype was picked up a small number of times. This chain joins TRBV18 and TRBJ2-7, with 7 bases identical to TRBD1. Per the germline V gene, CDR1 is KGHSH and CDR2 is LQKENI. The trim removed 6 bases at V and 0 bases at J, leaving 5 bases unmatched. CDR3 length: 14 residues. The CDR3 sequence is CASSPDRSSYEQYV. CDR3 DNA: TGTGCCAGCTCCCCGGACAGGAGCTCCTACGAGCAGTACGTC.

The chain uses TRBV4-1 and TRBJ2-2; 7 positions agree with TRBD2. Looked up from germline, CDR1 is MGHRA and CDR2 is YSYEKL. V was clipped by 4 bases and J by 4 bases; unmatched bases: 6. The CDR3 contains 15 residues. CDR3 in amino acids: CASSREGKVTGELFF. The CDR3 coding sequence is TGCGCCAGCAGCCGGGAGGGAAAGGTCACCGGGGAGCTGTTTTTT.

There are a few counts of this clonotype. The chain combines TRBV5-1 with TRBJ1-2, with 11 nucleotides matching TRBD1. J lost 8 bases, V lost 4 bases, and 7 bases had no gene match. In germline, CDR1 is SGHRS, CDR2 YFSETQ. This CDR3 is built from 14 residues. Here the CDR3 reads CASSVGQGANGYTF. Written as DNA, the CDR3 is TGCGCCAGCAGCGTTGGACAGGGGGCGAACGGCTACACCTTC.

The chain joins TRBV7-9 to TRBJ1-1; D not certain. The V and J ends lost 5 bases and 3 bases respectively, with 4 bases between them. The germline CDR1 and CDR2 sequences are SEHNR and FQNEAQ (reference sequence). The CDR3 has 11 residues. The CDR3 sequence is CASSQYTEAFF. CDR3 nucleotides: TGTGCCAGCAGCCAATACACTGAAGCTTTCTTT.

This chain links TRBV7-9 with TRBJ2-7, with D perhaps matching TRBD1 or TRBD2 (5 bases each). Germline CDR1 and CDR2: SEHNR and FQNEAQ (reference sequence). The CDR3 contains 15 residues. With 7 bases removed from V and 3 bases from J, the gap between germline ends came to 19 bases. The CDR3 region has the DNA TGTGCCAGCACCTATGGGGGTTTTTCGGTCTACGAGCAGTACTTC. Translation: CASTYGGFSVYEQYF.